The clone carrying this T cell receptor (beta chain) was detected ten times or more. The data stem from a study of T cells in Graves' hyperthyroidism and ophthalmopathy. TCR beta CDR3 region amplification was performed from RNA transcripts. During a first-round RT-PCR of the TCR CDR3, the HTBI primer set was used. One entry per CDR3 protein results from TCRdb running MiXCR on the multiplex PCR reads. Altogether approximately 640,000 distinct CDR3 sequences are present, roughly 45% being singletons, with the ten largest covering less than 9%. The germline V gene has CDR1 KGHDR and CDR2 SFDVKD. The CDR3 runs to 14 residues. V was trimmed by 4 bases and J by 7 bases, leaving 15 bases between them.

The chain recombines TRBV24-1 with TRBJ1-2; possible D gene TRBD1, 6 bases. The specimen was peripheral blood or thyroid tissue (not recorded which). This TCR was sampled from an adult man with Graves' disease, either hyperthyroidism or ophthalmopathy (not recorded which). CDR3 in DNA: TGTGCCACCAGTGAGCCAACAGGGCTGGGTGGCTACACCTTC. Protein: CATSEPTGLGGYTF.